The 15 T cell receptor beta chains given below trace back to one sample, sequenced in a study of blood T cells in healthy people across ages. With a J-beta primer mix and a sample-barcoded 5' primer, a second PCR ran about 6 to 11 cycles. TCRdb processed the 5' RACE reads anew with MiXCR; each CDR3 protein has one entry. The repertoire has hundreds of thousands of distinct CDR3 sequences, 58% of them found once; the top ten carry approximately 23%. Sequencing was performed on blood. These receptors originate from a man aged 25-40 years in good health.

V and J are TRBV2 and TRBJ2-1; 12 bases line up with TRBD2. Trimming removed 2 bases from V and 6 bases from J; junction bases left unmatched: 8. The germline gives CDR1 SNHLY, CDR2 FYNNEI. This CDR3 is built from 17 residues. The CDR3 region is CASSERFWTSGINEQFF. CDR3 sequence (DNA): TGTGCCAGCAGTGAAAGGTTTTGGACTAGCGGGATCAATGAGCAGTTCTTC.

Of note for this clonotype: This clone may be a read error of a much larger clone one base away. The chain joins TRBV15 to TRBJ2-5, with a possible D match to TRBD2 (6 bases). Germline CDR1 LNHNV, CDR2 YYDKDF (reference sequence). This CDR3 contains 14 residues. Written as DNA, the CDR3 is TGTACCACCAGCAGAGGACAAGGTTCTCGGGAGCAGTACTTC. This sequence encodes CTTSRGQGSREQYF. The full variable domain, completed using reference TRBV15 and TRBJ2-5, is DAMVIQNPRYQVTQFGKPVTLSCSQTLNHNVMYWYQQKSSQAPKLLFHYYDKDFNNEADTPDNFQSRRPNTSFCFLDIRSPGLGDTAMYLCTTSRGQGSREQYFGPGTRLLVL.

This chain connects TRBV6-4 to TRBJ2-4, with 9 bases fitting TRBD1. From germline, CDR1 is MRHNA and CDR2 SNTAGT. This CDR3 is built from 13 residues. J gave up 7 bases and V 6 bases, and 4 bases lay outside the gene matches. The CDR3 is CASSVDRGNIQYF. The CDR3 nucleotides are TGTGCCAGCAGCGTCGACAGGGGGAACATTCAGTACTTC.

V gene TRBV12-3 or TRBV12-4 combines with J gene TRBJ1-4; tentative D call: TRBD1 (6 bases). Trimming took 4 bases from V and 3 from J, leaving 18 bases between them. The CDR3 is 17 amino acids. The CDR3 DNA follows: TGTGCCAGCAGTTCTCCCTCAAAGGGGGGGGCTAATGAAAAACTGTTTTTT. It encodes CASSSPSKGGANEKLFF.

The V call is TRBV20-1, the J call TRBJ1-6; no clear D gene. The germline V and J ends were trimmed by 0 bases and 2 bases, with 11 bases remaining between them. The CDR3 is made up of 16 amino acids. Per germline, CDR1 DFQATT and CDR2 SNEGSKA (reference sequence). The CDR3 coding sequence is TGCAGTGCTAGAGATTTAGGGTTCACCTATAATTCACCCCTCCACTTT. Protein product: CSARDLGFTYNSPLHF.

V gene TRBV11-2 combines with J gene TRBJ1-1; D not resolved. V was clipped by 6 bases and J by 4 bases, with 18 bases between them. The CDR3 contains 15 residues. Germline V gives CDR1 SGHAT, CDR2 FQNNGV. CDR3 loop: CASSATTPPGTEAFF. In DNA form, the CDR3 reads TGTGCCAGCAGTGCTACAACACCCCCAGGCACTGAAGCTTTCTTT.

The chain has TRBV7-2 and TRBJ1-2; D unclear. Germline V gene data show CDR1 as SGHTA and CDR2 as FQGNSA. The CDR3 is 15 residues long. Trimming left V 5 bases short and J 5 bases short, with 18 bases between. The CDR3 DNA follows: TGTGCCAGCAGCGCGGCGGGCTGGAAGGATTATGGCTACACCTTC. This encodes CASSAAGWKDYGYTF.

This clonotype was counted only a few times. V gene TRBV11-1 combines with J gene TRBJ2-3; 7 bases are shared with TRBD1. The CDR3 sequence is 12 residues long. Per the germline V gene, CDR1 is SGHAT and CDR2 is FQDESV (reference sequence). Unmatched junction bases numbered 3, after V lost 6 bases and J lost 6 bases. The CDR3 DNA reads TGTGCCAGCAGTTCGGACAGGGATACGCAGTATTTT. It translates to CASSSDRDTQYF.

The gene calls are TRBV7-6 and TRBJ2-1; 8 bases are a match to TRBD2. V lost 1 base and J lost 3; bases outside the gene matches: 5. This CDR3 has 16 residues. CDR1 is SGHVS, CDR2 FNYEAQ, per germline. For the CDR3, the DNA is TGTGCCAGCAGCTTAGTACCGGGAGGGCTCTACAATGAGCAGTTCTTC. Protein sequence: CASSLVPGGLYNEQFF.

This clonotype was seen many times. The V call is TRBV9, the J call TRBJ2-3; D unresolved. The CDR3 loop spans 12 amino acids. Germline V gives CDR1 SGDLS, CDR2 YYNGEE. Trimming removed 0 bases from V and 2 bases from J, with 1 base in between. CDR3 sequence (DNA): TGTGCCAGCAGCGTAGCCACAGATACGCAGTATTTT. The encoded protein is CASSVATDTQYF.

In DNA, the CDR3 is TGCAGTGCCACCGGGACACCTTCCTACGAGCAGTACTTC. This gives the protein CSATGTPSYEQYF. The chain joins TRBV20-1 to TRBJ2-7; possible D gene TRBD1, 6 bases. Deletions cut 6 bases from V and 1 base from J, with 13 bases between. The CDR3 is 13 residues long. The germline V gene has CDR1 DFQATT and CDR2 SNEGSKA (reference sequence).

This clonotype was seen a single time. V is TRBV29-1 and J is TRBJ1-2; D not resolved. With 7 bases removed from V and 6 bases from J, the gap between germline ends came to 18 bases. The CDR3 is 13 residues long. Germline CDR1 is SQVTM and CDR2 is ANQGSEA. The DNA of the CDR3 is TGCAGCGCCGCCGGGGTACTAAGGAATGGCTACACCTTC. Translated, it gives CSAAGVLRNGYTF.

In regard to this clonotype: A much larger clone sits a single nucleotide away, making a read error possible. The V call is TRBV5-1, the J call TRBJ2-1, with D uncertain. The germline CDR1 and CDR2 sequences are SGHRS and YFSETQ. The CDR3 totals 15 residues. Trimming took off 3 bases at V and 1 base at J, with 11 bases between the two ends. CDR3 loop: CASSWYPGSYNEQFF. The CDR3 DNA reads TGCGCCAGCAGCTGGTATCCGGGTTCCTACAATGAGCAGTTCTTC. Full variable domain (missing parts from reference TRBV5-1 and TRBJ2-1): KAGVTQTPRYLIKTRGQQVTLSCSPISGHRSVSWYQQTPGQGLQFLFEYFSETQRNKGNFPGRFSGRQFSNSRSEMNVSTLELGDSALYLCASSWYPGSYNEQFFGPGTRLTVL.

This rearrangement joins TRBV5-1 to TRBJ2-3, with 7 nucleotides matching TRBD1. Germline V gene sequence: CDR1 SGHRS, CDR2 YFSETQ. The CDR3 extends over 15 amino acids. J was trimmed by 6 bases and V by 4 bases; bases with no gene match: 11. CDR3 loop: CASSNGRDREDTQYF. CDR3 coding DNA: TGCGCCAGCAGCAACGGCCGGGACAGAGAGGATACGCAGTATTTT.

This chain uses TRBV7-2 with TRBJ2-1; no definite D call. The CDR3 spans 14 residues. Trimming left V 3 bases short and J 6 bases short, with 12 bases between. The V gene's germline CDR1 is SGHTA and CDR2 FQGNSA. CDR3 region: CASSFIIGSNEQFF. The DNA of the CDR3 is TGTGCCAGCAGCTTTATCATAGGAAGCAATGAGCAGTTCTTC.